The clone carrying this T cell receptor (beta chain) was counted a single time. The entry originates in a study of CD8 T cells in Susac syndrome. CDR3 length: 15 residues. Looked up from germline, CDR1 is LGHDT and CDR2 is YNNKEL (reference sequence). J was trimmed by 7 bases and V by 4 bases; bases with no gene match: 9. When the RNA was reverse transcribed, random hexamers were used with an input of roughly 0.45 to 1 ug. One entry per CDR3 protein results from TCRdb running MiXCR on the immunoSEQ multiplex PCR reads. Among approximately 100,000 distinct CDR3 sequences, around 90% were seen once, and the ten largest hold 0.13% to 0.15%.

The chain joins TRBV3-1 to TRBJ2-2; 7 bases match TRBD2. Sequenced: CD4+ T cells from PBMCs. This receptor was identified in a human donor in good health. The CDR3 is CASSPSGTPYGELFF. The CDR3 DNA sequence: TGTGCCAGCAGCCCAAGCGGGACCCCTTACGGGGAGCTGTTTTTT.